This passage covers 22 T cell receptor beta chains from one sample sequenced in a study of beta chain features in type 1 diabetes (dated by TCRdb to 2016 to 2019). The full study reports these points: A moderate but significant shortening of TCRB CDR3 length was observed in type 1 diabetes patients in all four CD4+ subsets.

These receptors have no identified antigens. Library creation used the immunoSEQ multiplex PCR assay. The entire amount of isolated RNA was reverse transcribed using the High Capacity cDNA Reverse Transcription Kit, so the sequenced TCRB transcripts were expressed ones. The source is immuneACCESS, and TCRdb retained only in-frame sequences with V and J called. Part of the clones is not carried over; for the studies checked, unresolved V genes explain less than half of this, and the remainder is unexplained. Within this sample are 300,000 to 450,000 clones, with roughly 13% of them counted one time only. In total, the top ten clones hold 0.008% to 0.011% of the sample. Sequencing was performed on naive CD4+ T cells from blood. In light of the paper, this sample's cell subset or site label describes: true naive CD4+ T cells. Receptor source: a woman between 18 and 29 years old with type 1 diabetes.

The V and J genes are TRBV7-2 and TRBJ1-2; 8 nucleotides align to TRBD1. Germline loops: CDR1 SGHTA, CDR2 FQGNSA. CDR3 length: 15 amino acids. Unmatched junction bases numbered 13, after V lost 5 bases and J lost 8 bases. The CDR3 region is CASSDPTGASFGYTF. The CDR3 DNA is TGTGCCAGCAGCGACCCGACAGGGGCTTCCTTCGGCTACACCTTC.

CDR3 sequence reads: CSVADRAGNTIYF. As DNA, the CDR3 is TGCAGCGTTGCCGACAGGGCTGGAAACACCATATATTTT. The V call is TRBV29-1, the J call TRBJ1-3; 7 bases match TRBD1. The ends lost 4 bases at V and 2 bases at J; junction bases unmatched: 2. The CDR3 loop spans 13 amino acids. Germline values: CDR1 SQVTM, CDR2 ANQGSEA.

The chain uses TRBV10-3 and TRBJ2-5, with a possible D match to TRBD2 (6 bases). V lost 10 bases to trimming and J lost 2 bases, with 14 bases between them. This CDR3 is 13 amino acids long. Germline V gene sequence: CDR1 ENHRY, CDR2 SYGVKD. The CDR3 loop reads CASGGTSQETQYF. CDR3 sequence (DNA): TGTGCCAGCGGAGGGACCTCACAAGAGACCCAGTACTTC.

The rearrangement links TRBV7-9 to TRBJ2-1; D not resolved. The V end was cut by 1 base, the J end by 9 bases, with 10 bases between. This CDR3 spans 13 amino acids. Germline CDR1 is SEHNR and CDR2 is FQNEAQ (reference sequence). The CDR3 nucleotides are TGTGCCAGCAGCTTAGATACGTGGAGTGAGCAGTTCTTC. Amino acids: CASSLDTWSEQFF.

The CDR3 DNA sequence: TGTGCCAGCAGGGGCGATCCAGAGACCCAGTACTTC. It specifies CASRGDPETQYF. The V and J genes are TRBV7-2 and TRBJ2-5; D not certain. V lost 6 bases to trimming and J lost 4 bases, with 9 bases between them. The CDR3 consists of 12 residues. Germline V lookup: CDR1 SGHTA, CDR2 FQGNSA.

This clone was seen a handful of times. The rearrangement joins TRBV5-4 to TRBJ2-7; D gene uncertain. V gave up 3 bases and J gave up 0 bases, with 7 bases separating them. The germline gives CDR1 SGHNT, CDR2 YYREEE (reference sequence). The CDR3 is 13 residues long. The CDR3 sequence: CASSSVHSYEQYF. CDR3 DNA sequence: TGTGCCAGCAGCTCCGTACACTCCTACGAGCAGTACTTC.

The CDR3 is CASSREGTGLGETQYF. The CDR3 region has the DNA TGCGCCAGCAGCCGGGAGGGGACGGGCCTCGGGGAGACCCAGTACTTC. The rearrangement uses TRBV4-1 and TRBJ2-5; 7 bases are shared with TRBD2. CDR3 size: 16 residues. Germline V gene lookup returns CDR1 MGHRA and CDR2 YSYEKL. J gave up 5 bases and V 4 bases, and 13 bases lay outside the gene matches.

This clone was seen only a few times. The CDR3 nucleotides are TGTGCCAGCACTTCGGGGACTAGTGGTTTCGATGAGCAGTTCTTC. Protein: CASTSGTSGFDEQFF. The rearrangement uses TRBV9 and TRBJ2-1; 8 bases match TRBD2. The V gene's germline CDR1 is SGDLS and CDR2 YYNGEE. There are 15 residues in the CDR3. The J segment lost 8 bases and the V segment lost 6 bases, leaving 13 bases of the junction unmatched.

In its sample, this clone was seen a few times. The V gene is TRBV5-1, the J gene TRBJ2-5; possible D gene TRBD2, 7 bases. The CDR3 loop spans 14 amino acids. Germline lookup yields CDR1 SGHRS and CDR2 YFSETQ. V lost 9 bases to trimming and J lost 2 bases, with 17 bases between them. The chain's CDR3 is CATGGGELQETQYF. The CDR3 DNA reads as TGCGCCACCGGAGGGGGGGAGCTTCAAGAGACCCAGTACTTC.

This chain uses TRBV19 with TRBJ2-1; the D gene is possibly TRBD2 (5 bases). CDR3 length equals 13 residues. Germline CDR1 is LNHDA and CDR2 is SQIVND (reference sequence). V dropped 6 bases and J dropped 5 bases, with 11 bases sitting between them. The CDR3 sequence: CASSGDYDNEQFF. CDR3 coding DNA: TGTGCCAGTAGCGGAGACTACGACAATGAGCAGTTCTTC.

This clone was counted only a few times. This sequence joins TRBV4-3 and TRBJ1-2, with 7 bases matching TRBD1. The CDR3 has 15 amino acids. V lost 1 base, J lost 4 bases, and 6 bases stayed unmatched. Per the germline V gene, CDR1 is LGHNA and CDR2 is YSLEER. The CDR3 DNA is TGCGCCAGCAGCCAAGGCCAGGGACAGCTCTATGGCTACACCTTC. Translated, it gives CASSQGQGQLYGYTF.

The chain recombines TRBV7-2 with TRBJ1-6; no reliable D call. The germline V gene encodes CDR1 SGHTA and CDR2 FQGNSA. CDR3 size: 12 residues. The V and J ends lost 10 bases and 7 bases respectively, with 11 bases between them. The chain's CDR3 is CATRTTNSPLHF. CDR3 in DNA: TGTGCCACCCGAACCACAAATTCACCCCTCCACTTT.

The rearrangement links TRBV29-1 to TRBJ2-7; tentatively, D is TRBD2 (5 bases). CDR3 length equals 14 residues. V lost 6 bases and J lost 2, with 17 bases in between. Looked up from germline, CDR1 is SQVTM and CDR2 is ANQGSEA. The DNA for the CDR3 is TGCAGCGTATTCTTCGGTCCTAGCCCCTACGAGCAGTACTTC. Translating it yields CSVFFGPSPYEQYF.

In its sample, this clone was seen a few times. This CDR3 is CASSISGLSSYEQYF. CDR3 DNA: TGTGCCAGTAGTATATCCGGGTTGAGCTCCTACGAGCAGTACTTC. The rearrangement joins TRBV19 to TRBJ2-7, with D unclear. The germline V gene encodes CDR1 LNHDA and CDR2 SQIVND (reference sequence). Trimming cost V 2 bases and J 0 bases, with 11 bases left between them. The CDR3 is 15 residues long.

The CDR3 DNA follows: TGTGCCAGCGGCCCGTGGCGGGCTAGCGGACACAATGAGCAGTTCTTC. Amino acids: CASGPWRASGHNEQFF. The chain recombines TRBV7-2 with TRBJ2-1; 7 bases map to TRBD2. CDR3 length: 16 amino acids. Losses at the gene ends were 8 bases for V and 5 bases for J; bases not matched to a gene: 15. The germline gives CDR1 SGHTA, CDR2 FQGNSA.

J is TRBJ1-1 and V is TRBV14; D not resolved. The germline V and J ends were trimmed by 5 bases and 0 bases, with 7 bases remaining between them. Germline CDR1 and CDR2: SGHDN and FVKESK. The CDR3 contains 13 residues. CDR3 protein: CASSGHLNTEAFF. In nucleotides, the CDR3 is TGTGCCAGCAGCGGCCATTTGAACACTGAAGCTTTCTTT.

This sequence joins TRBV14 and TRBJ1-1; no definite D call. Germline-derived CDR1 and CDR2 are SGHDN and FVKESK. The V gene lost 2 bases and the J gene lost 2 bases, with 6 bases spanning the gap. The CDR3 consists of 13 residues. CDR3: CASSQYKNTEAFF. The CDR3 nucleotides read TGTGCCAGCAGCCAATACAAAAACACTGAAGCTTTCTTT. Together with reference TRBV14 and TRBJ1-1, the CDR3 gives the full variable domain: EAGVTQFPSHSVIEKGQTVTLRCDPISGHDNLYWYRRVMGKEIKFLLHFVKESKQDESGMPNNRFLAERTGGTYSTLKVQPAELEDSGVYFCASSQYKNTEAFFGQGTRLTVV.

The CDR3 loop reads CARWRDVYEQYF. CDR3 bases: TGTGCCAGATGGCGGGACGTCTACGAGCAGTACTTC. V gene TRBV27 combines with J gene TRBJ2-7; D possibly corresponds to TRBD2 (6 bases). Trimming took off 9 bases at V and 3 bases at J, with 12 bases between the two ends. The CDR3 length is 12 residues. CDR1 and CDR2 from the germline V gene are MNHEY and SMNVEV (reference sequence).

The chain couples TRBV28 to TRBJ2-5; 8 bases match TRBD1. The CDR3 loop spans 15 amino acids. V trimming: 5 bases; J trimming: 5 bases; junction bases outside the gene matches: 10. Looked up from germline, CDR1 is MDHEN and CDR2 is SYDVKM. For the CDR3, the DNA is TGTGCCAGCAGTGCAGGGGGCGCCGGTTATGAGACCCAGTACTTC. This codes for CASSAGGAGYETQYF.

The chain links TRBV15 to TRBJ2-1; 7 nucleotides match TRBD1. The germline gives CDR1 LNHNV, CDR2 YYDKDF (reference sequence). The CDR3 covers 15 residues. Trimming at V came to 3 bases and at J to 5 bases, leaving 7 bases not matched to a gene. CDR3 coding DNA: TGTGCCACCAGCAGTCGTCCGACAGGGCACAATGAGCAGTTCTTC. It encodes CATSSRPTGHNEQFF.

This clone occurred a few times. The rearrangement uses TRBV15 and TRBJ2-4; maybe TRBD2 (5 bases). CDR3 size: 16 residues. The germline V and J ends were trimmed by 1 base and 0 bases, with 10 bases remaining between them. Per the germline V gene, CDR1 is LNHNV and CDR2 is YYDKDF (reference sequence). The CDR3 nucleotides read TGTGCCACCAGCAGAGCCAGCGGACTAGCCAAAAACATTCAGTACTTC. It yields the protein CATSRASGLAKNIQYF.

J is TRBJ1-3 and V is TRBV2, with unresolved D. The ends were cut back, 5 bases at V and 0 bases at J, with 5 bases in the middle. CDR1 and CDR2 (germline): SNHLY, FYNNEI. CDR3 length: 13 residues. CDR3 nucleotides: TGTGCCAGCAGTCGGGACTCTGGAAACACCATATATTTT. Its protein is CASSRDSGNTIYF.